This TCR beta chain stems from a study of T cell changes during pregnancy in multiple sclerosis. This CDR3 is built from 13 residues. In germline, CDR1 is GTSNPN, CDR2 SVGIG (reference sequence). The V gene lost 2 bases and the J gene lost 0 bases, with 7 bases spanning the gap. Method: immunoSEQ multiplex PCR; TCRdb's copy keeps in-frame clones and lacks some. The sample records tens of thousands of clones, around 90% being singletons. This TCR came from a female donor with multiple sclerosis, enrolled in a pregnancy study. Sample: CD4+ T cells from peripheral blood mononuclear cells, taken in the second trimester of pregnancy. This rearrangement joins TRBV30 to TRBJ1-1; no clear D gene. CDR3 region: CAWSQYLNTEAFF. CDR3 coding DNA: TGTGCCTGGAGTCAGTATTTGAACACTGAAGCTTTCTTT.